This T cell receptor beta chain derives from a study of blood T cell repertoires in COVID-19. The V and J ends lost 1 base and 7 bases, in that order; junction bases with no gene match: 16. The germline CDR1 and CDR2 sequences are SGHTA and FQGNSA. This CDR3 is built from 18 residues. This table comes from immunoSEQ multiplex PCR, and its TCRdb copy is limited to in-frame clones, with some not included. The profile shows 150,000 to 200,000 clones, 65% to 85% of them singletons. Material for sequencing was peripheral blood. The chain couples TRBV7-2 to TRBJ2-1; 7 nucleotides agree with TRBD2. This TCR derives from a human donor with acute or convalescent COVID-19. The donor label of this sample is uncertain. CDR3 loop: CASSLVAGGASLVNEQFF. DNA for the CDR3: TGTGCCAGCAGCTTAGTAGCGGGCGGGGCCTCATTGGTAAATGAGCAGTTCTTC. Combining the CDR3 with reference TRBV7-2 and TRBJ2-1 gives the whole variable domain GAGVSQSPSNKVTEKGKDVELRCDPISGHTALYWYRQSLGQGLEFLIYFQGNSAPDKSGLPSDRFSAERTGGSVSTLTIQRTQQEDSAVYLCASSLVAGGASLVNEQFFGPGTRLTVL.